This TCR beta chain was captured by sequencing in a study of CD4 T cells in relation to SARS-CoV-2 and coronaviruses. Only in-frame clones appear in the TCRdb table, and some are missing; sequencing was by immunoSEQ multiplex PCR. The data contain 30,000 to 45,000 clones, 70% to 85% of them seen just once; the ten biggest clones take up around 20%. The CDR3 runs 15 residues. In germline, CDR1 is KGHSH, CDR2 LQKENI. The germline V and J ends were trimmed by 1 base and 0 bases, with 6 bases remaining between them. Comments on this clone: The antigen remains unidentified. This specimen includes other DNA sequences encoding the same CDR3.

This TCR came from an adult with COVID-19. This chain joins TRBV18 and TRBJ2-2; D might be TRBD1 (5 bases). The sequencing input was memory CD4+ T cells from PBMCs, cultured in vitro. The DNA of the CDR3 is TGTGCCAGCTCACCACGGGGCGCGAACACCGGGGAGCTGTTTTTT. As protein: CASSPRGANTGELFF.